This TCR beta chain was identified during a study of T cells in Graves' hyperthyroidism and ophthalmopathy. Overall study results and limits: Blood also showed most of the thyroid clonotypes that were expanded above 0.001. The model predicted ophthalmopathy a median around seven months before onset.

This clonotype was seen only once. Its specificity is not known. This CDR3 is built from 14 residues. The J segment lost 8 bases and the V segment lost 3 bases, leaving 4 bases of the junction unmatched. CDR1 and CDR2 from the germline V gene are LNHDA and SQIVND (reference sequence). Regions amplified from RNA transcripts were the TCR beta CDR3 regions. HTBI primers were used for first-round RT-PCR of the TCR CDR3. Each CDR3 protein gets one entry after TCRdb re-called the multiplex PCR reads with MiXCR. The profile shows 460,000 or so distinct CDR3 sequences, 14% of them singletons. Stable hyperthyroidism: no ophthalmopathy progression over 18 months of follow-up.

The TCR sequence derives from a woman under 30 with Graves' hyperthyroidism. The sequenced sample consisted of blood. The chain links TRBV19 to TRBJ1-2; 12 bases are a match to TRBD1. CDR3 in DNA: TGTGCCAGTAGTATGGGGGACAGGGGGCACGGCTACACCTTC. Residues: CASSMGDRGHGYTF. Together with reference TRBV19 and TRBJ1-2, the CDR3 gives the full variable domain: DGGITQSPKYLFRKEGQNVTLSCEQNLNHDAMYWYRQDPGQGLRLIYYSQIVNDFQKGDIAEGYSVSREKKESFPLTVTSAQKNPTAFYLCASSMGDRGHGYTFGSGTRLTVV.